These 21 T cell receptor beta chains were all obtained from the same sample, sequenced in a study of blood T cell repertoires in COVID-19. Here immunoSEQ multiplex PCR was the method, and the copy in TCRdb shows in-frame clones only, minus some. The sample lists 60,000 to 70,000 clones; roughly 90% were seen once. The sample comprised peripheral blood. Every receptor here comes from an older woman with acute or convalescent COVID-19.

In nucleotides, the CDR3 is TGTGCCAGCAGCTTAATGAGAACAGATACGCAGTATTTT. Translating gives CASSLMRTDTQYF. The chain carries TRBV7-2 and TRBJ2-3, with D unclear. The CDR3 is 13 amino acids. V dropped 2 bases and J dropped 3 bases, with 6 bases sitting between them. The germline V gene encodes CDR1 SGHTA and CDR2 FQGNSA.

In its sample, this clone was seen a few times. This sequence joins TRBV6-6 and TRBJ1-6; D is uncertain. The CDR3 length is 14 residues. Trimming took 0 bases from V and 6 from J, leaving 6 bases between them. Germline V CDR1 and CDR2: MNHNY, SVGAGI (reference sequence). CDR3 loop: CASSYSSGNSPLHF. The CDR3 coding sequence is TGTGCCAGCAGTTACTCGAGCGGTAATTCACCCCTCCACTTT.

This sequence joins TRBV7-9 and TRBJ1-2; TRBD1 matches at 7 bases. The CDR3 sequence is 13 residues long. CDR1 SEHNR and CDR2 FQNEAQ come from the germline V gene (reference sequence). Unmatched junction bases numbered 8, after V lost 7 bases and J lost 6 bases. As DNA, the CDR3 is TGTGCCAGCACACAGACAGGGACCGATGGCTACACCTTC. The encoded protein is CASTQTGTDGYTF.

The chain carries TRBV27 and TRBJ1-3, with 10 bases identical to TRBD1. V trimming: 6 bases; J trimming: 9 bases; junction bases outside the gene matches: 5. CDR1 is MNHEY and CDR2 is SMNVEV in the germline V gene (reference sequence). This CDR3 has 13 residues. This CDR3 is CASSRQGAATIYF. CDR3 DNA: TGTGCCAGCAGCCGACAGGGGGCTGCCACCATATATTTT.

The rearrangement links TRBV7-3 to TRBJ2-1, with 14 bases aligning to TRBD2. With 4 bases clipped from V and 3 bases from J, the junction kept 5 bases outside the gene matches. Germline V gene data show CDR1 as SGHTA and CDR2 as FQGTGA. This CDR3 is built from 17 residues. DNA for the CDR3: TGTGCCAGCAGCTCCGGACTAGCGGGAGGCGTCTACAATGAGCAGTTCTTC. The encoded protein is CASSSGLAGGVYNEQFF.

A few counts support this clone. The V call is TRBV18, the J call TRBJ2-5, with 9 bases that match TRBD1. The junction had 5 bases not matched to a gene; V was cut back by 6 bases and J by 3 bases. The CDR3 extends over 14 amino acids. Germline values: CDR1 KGHSH, CDR2 LQKENI. The CDR3 loop is CASSSDRGEETQYF. The CDR3 DNA sequence: TGTGCCAGCTCTTCGGACAGGGGTGAAGAGACCCAGTACTTC.

This clone was seen only a few times. This chain connects TRBV11-3 to TRBJ1-1; D unresolved. The CDR3 covers 12 residues. V was cut by 3 bases and J by 2 bases, with 4 bases left in between. Germline CDR1 and CDR2: SGHNT and YENEEA. DNA for the CDR3: TGTGCCAGCAGCTTGAGTAACACTGAAGCTTTCTTT. This translates into CASSLSNTEAFF.

The V gene is TRBV21-1, the J gene TRBJ2-4; TRBD1 is taken as the D call from the table, unchecked against the DNA. TRBV21-1 is a known pseudogene. The CDR3 contains 15 residues. The CDR3 spells CASSEKTGAKNIQYF. The CDR3, as DNA: TGTGCCAGCAGCGAAAAGACAGGGGCCAAAAACATTCAGTACTTC.

The table lists this clone with a count of one. This chain uses TRBV4-1 with TRBJ2-2; possibly TRBD1 for D (6 bases). CDR3 size: 16 residues. The V gene's germline CDR1 is MGHRA and CDR2 YSYEKL. Trimming removed 1 base at V and 5 bases at J, with 14 bases between. CDR3 in DNA: TGCGCCAGCAGCCAAGGATTGCAGGGGCCGACCGGGGAGCTGTTTTTT. Translated: CASSQGLQGPTGELFF.

This rearrangement joins TRBV6-6 to TRBJ2-3, with 8 bases lining up with TRBD2. The CDR3 sequence is 15 residues long. Germline CDR1 and CDR2: MNHNY and SVGAGI (reference sequence). V gave up 7 bases and J gave up 8 bases; unmatched junction bases: 14. DNA for the CDR3: TGTGCCAGCACCAGTCCGTCCGGGGGGGAAGGTACGCAGTATTTT. It codes for CASTSPSGGEGTQYF.

The V call is TRBV2, the J call TRBJ2-1; 8 bases align to TRBD2. CDR1 and CDR2 (germline): SNHLY, FYNNEI. Trimming removed 7 bases from V and 0 bases from J; junction bases left unmatched: 8. The CDR3 loop spans 16 amino acids. The CDR3 sequence: CASIGTSGISYNEQFF. The DNA for the CDR3 is TGTGCCAGCATCGGAACTAGCGGCATCTCCTACAATGAGCAGTTCTTC.

This chain uses TRBV18 with TRBJ1-6; the D gene is possibly TRBD1 (5 bases). In germline, CDR1 is KGHSH, CDR2 LQKENI. Trimming pared 3 bases from V and 10 bases from J, leaving 16 bases between. The CDR3 length is 15 residues. The CDR3 reads CASSPGTGGDSPLHF. The DNA of the CDR3 is TGTGCCAGCTCACCGGGGACCGGGGGGGACTCACCCCTCCACTTT.

The chain links TRBV28 to TRBJ1-4, with D uncertain. Trimming shortened V by 7 bases and J by 0 bases, and 12 bases separated the two germline ends. Germline CDR1 MDHEN, CDR2 SYDVKM. The CDR3 runs to 15 residues. CDR3 in amino acids: CASTEGGATNEKLFF. CDR3 nucleotides: TGTGCCAGCACCGAAGGTGGAGCAACTAATGAAAAACTGTTTTTT.

The chain employs TRBV7-2 and TRBJ2-7; 8 bases line up with TRBD1. Germline assignment: CDR1 SGHTA and CDR2 FQGNSA. Trimming removed 3 bases from V and 3 bases from J; junction bases left unmatched: 4. The CDR3 runs 14 residues. Written as DNA, the CDR3 is TGTGCCAGCAGCTTCGGGACAGGCCACTACGAGCAGTACGTC. Its translation: CASSFGTGHYEQYV.

The chain couples TRBV16 to TRBJ1-2; 7 bases line up with TRBD1. Per the germline V gene, CDR1 is KGHSY and CDR2 is FQNENV. The CDR3 sequence is 14 residues long. V lost 2 bases to trimming and J lost 7 bases; unmatched junction nucleotides: 7. CDR3 loop: CASSQDRDLAGYTF. The CDR3 DNA is TGTGCCAGCAGCCAAGACAGGGACCTAGCTGGCTACACCTTC.

The chain carries TRBV18 and TRBJ1-5; the D gene is possibly TRBD1 (6 bases). Looked up from germline, CDR1 is KGHSH and CDR2 is LQKENI. The ends were cut back, 6 bases at V and 11 bases at J, with 17 bases in the middle. CDR3 size: 13 residues. CDR3 sequence: CASSKDSSRAQHF. The CDR3 bases are TGTGCCAGCTCCAAGGACAGTTCAAGGGCCCAGCATTTT.

This clone was detected a few times. This chain links TRBV27 with TRBJ1-2, with D tentatively TRBD1 (6 bases). From germline, CDR1 is MNHEY and CDR2 SMNVEV (reference sequence). V lost 6 bases, J lost 2 bases, and 13 bases lay in between. CDR3 length equals 14 residues. CDR3 in DNA: TGTGCCAGCAGATCTTCCACAGGGAACTATGGCTACACCTTC. This codes for CASRSSTGNYGYTF.

In DNA, the CDR3 is TGTGCCAGCAGCCAAGATGGCGCCGTGGGAGGGGGGGAAAAACTGTTTTTT. It is translated as CASSQDGAVGGGEKLFF. The chain employs TRBV3-1 (or the pseudogene TRBV3-2) and TRBJ1-4, with a possible D match to TRBD1 (6 bases). The CDR3 consists of 17 residues. Looked up from germline, CDR1 is LGHDT and CDR2 is YNNKEL (reference sequence). Trimming shortened V by 0 bases and J by 8 bases, and 19 bases separated the two germline ends.

The V gene is TRBV6-2 or TRBV6-3, the J gene TRBJ2-3, with 16 bases identical to TRBD2. The CDR3 has 19 amino acids. J lost 3 bases, V lost 2 bases, and 8 bases had no gene match. CDR1 and CDR2 (germline): MNHEY, SVGEGT. CDR3 sequence (DNA): TGTGCCAGCAGTTACAGAGGGACTAGCGGGAGGGCCTGGACAGATACGCAGTATTTT. Residues: CASSYRGTSGRAWTDTQYF.

A few counts support this clone. This rearrangement joins TRBV30 to TRBJ2-3, with TRBD2 matching 12 bases. Germline lookup yields CDR1 GTSNPN and CDR2 SVGIG (reference sequence). The V and J ends lost 4 bases and 6 bases, in that order; junction bases with no gene match: 11. The CDR3 is 16 amino acids. CDR3 nucleotide sequence: TGTGCCTGGACTCTTGGACTAGCGGGATATGGTGATACGCAGTATTTT. It yields the protein CAWTLGLAGYGDTQYF.

The genes are TRBV9 and TRBJ2-2; D remains ambiguous. Germline CDR1 SGDLS, CDR2 YYNGEE. The CDR3 spans 15 residues. Trimming left V 4 bases short and J 1 base short, with 11 bases between. CDR3 region: CASSPEVGNTGELFF. CDR3 bases: TGTGCCAGCAGCCCCGAGGTCGGGAACACCGGGGAGCTGTTTTTT. Filled out from reference TRBV9 and TRBJ2-2, the complete variable domain reads DSGVTQTPKHLITATGQRVTLRCSPRSGDLSVYWYQQSLDQGLQFLIQYYNGEERAKGNILERFSAQQFPDLHSELNLSSLELGDSALYFCASSPEVGNTGELFFGEGSRLTVL.